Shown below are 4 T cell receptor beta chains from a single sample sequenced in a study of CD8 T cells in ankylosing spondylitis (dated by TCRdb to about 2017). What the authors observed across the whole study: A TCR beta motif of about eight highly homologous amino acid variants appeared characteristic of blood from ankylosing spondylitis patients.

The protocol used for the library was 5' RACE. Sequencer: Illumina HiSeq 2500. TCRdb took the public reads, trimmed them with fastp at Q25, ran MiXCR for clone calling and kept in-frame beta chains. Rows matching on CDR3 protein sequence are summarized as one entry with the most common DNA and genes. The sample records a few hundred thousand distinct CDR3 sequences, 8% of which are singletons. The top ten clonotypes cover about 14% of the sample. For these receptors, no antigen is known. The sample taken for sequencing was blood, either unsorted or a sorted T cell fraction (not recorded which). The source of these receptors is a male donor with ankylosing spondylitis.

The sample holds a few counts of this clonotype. The CDR3 coding sequence is TGTGCCAGCAGTTACTCACGACTCGACTCCTACGAGCAGTACTTC. Its protein is CASSYSRLDSYEQYF. V is TRBV6-5 and J is TRBJ2-7; no clear D gene. V was trimmed by 0 bases and J by 0 bases, leaving 9 bases between them. Germline assignment: CDR1 MNHEY and CDR2 SVGAGI. The CDR3 extends over 15 amino acids.

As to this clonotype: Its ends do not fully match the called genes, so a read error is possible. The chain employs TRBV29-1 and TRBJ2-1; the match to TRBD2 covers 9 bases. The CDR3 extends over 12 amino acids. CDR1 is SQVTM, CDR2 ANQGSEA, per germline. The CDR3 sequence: CSVEPSGTSFPF. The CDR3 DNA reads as TGCAGCGTTGAACCCTCCGGGACTAGCTTTCCTTTT.

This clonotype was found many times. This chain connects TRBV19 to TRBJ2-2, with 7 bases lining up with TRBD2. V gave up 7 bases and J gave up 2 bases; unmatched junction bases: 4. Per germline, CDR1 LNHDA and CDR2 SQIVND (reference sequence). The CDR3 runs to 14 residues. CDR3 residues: CASNRGRNTGELFF. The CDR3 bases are TGTGCCAGTAATCGCGGGAGAAACACCGGGGAGCTGTTTTTT.

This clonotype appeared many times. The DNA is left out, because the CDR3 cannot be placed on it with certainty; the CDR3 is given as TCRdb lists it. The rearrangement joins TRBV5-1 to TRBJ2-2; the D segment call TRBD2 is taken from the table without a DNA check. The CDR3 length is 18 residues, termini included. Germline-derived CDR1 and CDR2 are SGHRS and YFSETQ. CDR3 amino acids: CASSTTGPVTYTGELFFF.